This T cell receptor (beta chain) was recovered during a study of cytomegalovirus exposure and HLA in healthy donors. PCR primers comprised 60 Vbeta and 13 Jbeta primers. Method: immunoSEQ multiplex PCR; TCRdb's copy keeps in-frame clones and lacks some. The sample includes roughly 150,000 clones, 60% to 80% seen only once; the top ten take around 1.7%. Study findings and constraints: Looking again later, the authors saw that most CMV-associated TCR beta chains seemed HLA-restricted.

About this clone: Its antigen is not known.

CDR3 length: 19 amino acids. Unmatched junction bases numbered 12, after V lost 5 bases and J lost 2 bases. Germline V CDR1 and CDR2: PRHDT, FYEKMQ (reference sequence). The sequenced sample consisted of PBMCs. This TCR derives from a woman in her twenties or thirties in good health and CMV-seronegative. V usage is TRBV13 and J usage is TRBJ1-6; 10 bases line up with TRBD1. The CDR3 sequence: CASSPTKDRGFPYNSPLHF. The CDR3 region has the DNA TGTGCCAGCAGCCCTACGAAGGACAGGGGGTTCCCCTATAATTCACCCCTCCACTTT.